This T cell receptor beta chain originates from a study of regulatory T cells in long-lasting Graves disease (dated by TCRdb to about 2021). Turning to the overall study: Antithyroid drugs had been taken for less than 3 months by newly diagnosed Graves' disease patients. The study took place in China and was registered as a clinical trial. TCR sequencing covered roughly 13 persistent and around 20 newly diagnosed Graves' disease patients, 33 samples in total. Patients with persistent Graves' disease were compared with patients with newly diagnosed Graves' disease using TCR sequencing and RNA sequencing of peripheral blood.

The intended sense of this specimen's time point label: newly diagnosed GD, antithyroid drugs for less than 3 months. RNA was extracted from PBMCs in TRIzol for both TCR sequencing and RNA sequencing. The diagnosis of Graves' disease followed American Thyroid Association guidelines. Recruitment of patients was carried out at an endocrinology department in Xi'an, China. Each patient gave roughly 8.4 milliliters of peripheral blood, collected in an EDTA anticoagulant tube. PBMCs were isolated by Ficoll Paque Plus density gradient separation without further T cell sorting. An Agilent 2100 Bioanalyzer and agarose gel were used to check RNA quality, and a NanoDrop 2000 was used to measure RNA concentration. What the research found in general, with its limitations: Lower TCR Shannon entropy and fewer highly expanded clones were observed in persistent Graves' disease patients than in newly diagnosed patients, which suggested clonal expansion. The authors noted that the small sample size was a limitation that may lower accuracy. Preferential use of TRBV28, TRBJ1-2 and TRBJ2-5 was observed in persistent disease, whereas TRBV20-1 and TRBJ2-1 were favored in newly diagnosed disease. Only the TCR beta chain was sequenced and analyzed. Because the primary lesion, thyroid tissue, could not be accessed, the study looked at peripheral blood alone. Persistent patients shared more public clonotypes among themselves (2,741) than newly diagnosed patients did (more than 850).

Including cysteine and phenylalanine, the CDR3 has 13 amino acids. Of the read, only the CDR3 DNA is kept; its 39 bases are in frame from base 1. At the junction V is shortened by 5 bases and J by 8 bases, with 15 bases in between. Libraries were constructed by multiplex PCR. TCRdb shows the sequencer as Illumina HiSeq 4000. CDR3 regions were amplified by Arm-PCR with iRepertoire HTBI primers to construct TCR beta libraries. Before sequencing, the PCR products went through gel purification. The source study handled its data this way. Gene usage analysis of CDR3 amino acid clonotypes relied on the approximately 62 TRBV and 13 to 15 TRBJ segments identified across samples. COPE and FqMerger were used to merge the filtered high-quality paired reads into contigs. BLAST was used to align contigs to IMGT TRBV, TRBD and TRBJ reference genes, with CDR3 defined following IMGT. Clonotypes above 0.1% frequency were classified as highly expanded clones. Shannon entropy served as the measure of repertoire diversity, while the Gini coefficient captured V-J evenness. A clonotype found in more than one individual was treated as public. The public reads were quality trimmed at Q25 with fastp and then assembled into clones with MiXCR by TCRdb, keeping productive beta chains. Identical CDR3 proteins give one entry, which carries the most common genes and DNA. The V and J calls were not made by the authors but by TCRdb's processing. For this sample the table gives roughly 560,000 distinct CDR3 sequences, of which 9.5% to 15% were detected only once. The ten largest clones take up roughly 8.9% of the sample.

This clonotype came up a few times. The specificity of this receptor is unknown. Base qualities were left out, and no much larger clone turns up one base away. This sample was shared with a second study, whose subject was T cells in Graves' hyperthyroidism and ophthalmopathy. The second study's paper adds: Stable Graves' hyperthyroidism was defined as the absence of progression to ophthalmopathy over 18 months of follow-up. Hyperthyroidism patients were newly diagnosed, had a disease duration of under 2 months, and were aged 18 to 65 years. Exclusion was applied to patients with uncontrolled infections, other autoimmune diseases, pregnancy or lactation. Clinical symptoms, serum thyroxine and TRAb, thyroid ultrasound, and orbital computed tomography formed the basis for the diagnoses. For the first round of RT-PCR on the TCR CDR3, the HTBI primer set was used together with the Qiagen OneStep RT-PCR kit. Most expanded thyroid clonotypes (frequency above 0.001) were also found in blood, which suggests that blood repertoires may mirror thyroid immune responses. A 13 V-J signature model separated ophthalmopathy from stable hyperthyroidism, with around 91% sensitivity and 81.08% specificity in cross-validation and 80%/75% in testing. In validation, the model predicted progression to ophthalmopathy with approximately 71% sensitivity and approximately 74% specificity, a median of 6.5 months before onset. A discovery cohort of about a hundred patients, fewer than 50 with Graves' ophthalmopathy and over 55 with stable Graves' hyperthyroidism, was used to find distinguishing TCR V-J signatures. Prospective prediction of ophthalmopathy was tested in an independent validation cohort of 18 to 20 hyperthyroidism patients and 17 patients who later progressed to ophthalmopathy. The roughly 91 discovery patients were randomly divided into training and test sets at a 7:3 ratio. Thyroid tissue and blood T-cell repertoires from six Graves' hyperthyroidism patients were also compared in the study. After blood sampling, hyperthyroidism patients were treated with methimazole at a starting dose of 30 mg daily, and ophthalmopathy patients were treated with high-dose intravenous methylprednisolone. A second multiplex PCR round built the libraries, followed by size selection and purification. Paired-end sequencing of the libraries was performed with 100 bp reads on an Illumina HiSeq2000. SOAPnuke was used to process the raw data, throwing out any read that contained adapters or uncalled bases, had a mean Phred below 15, or lacked an exact constant-primer or identifier match. COPE v1.2.5 was used to merge the high-quality paired reads, and each unique nucleotide sequence was defined as a clonotype. MiTCR v1.1 was used to align clonotypes to the IMGT TRBV, TRBD and TRBJ reference segments. The analysis included only V-J combinations with a frequency above 0.0001, which together covered around 99% of the repertoires. A TCS score was defined as the ratio of F50 (clonal expansion) to E x V (chaos), with BLOSUM62-based TCRdist applied between CDR3 peptides within each V-J. Welch's t-statistics and random forest reduced around 510 V-J features to 13, which were used in a naive Bayes classifier (R e1071). No statistical method was used to fix the sample size in advance, and group allocation was not hidden from the investigators. The paper reports TCR Vbeta CDR3 sequencing of 130 to 150 peripheral blood samples: fewer than 50 ophthalmopathy, 70 to 85 hyperthyroidism and around 17 progressor patients.

The material was peripheral blood mononuclear cells (PBMCs), obtained at new diagnosis, from a patient treated with antithyroid drugs. The source of this sequence is a woman aged 30 to 39 with Graves disease. Donor details come from another sample of the same person, matched by shared clones. The chain is encoded by TRBV12-3 or TRBV12-4 joined to TRBJ2-5; too little of a D gene remains to name it. In nucleotides, the sequence is TGTGCCAGCAGTCTCGTCCTCGTGGGAACCCAGTACTTC. It is translated as CASSLVLVGTQYF.